Below are 7 T cell receptor beta chains sequenced from a single sample in a study of T cell repertoires in cytomegalovirus infection (dated by TCRdb to about 2019). Instrument on record: Illumina HiSeq 1500. TCRdb trimmed public reads at Q25 via fastp, called clones via MiXCR and kept in-frame beta chains. Identical CDR3 protein sequences are pooled into one entry, listed with their most common genes and DNA. Within this sample are about 110,000 distinct CDR3 sequences, with over 25% of them counted one time only. Around two fifths of the sample goes to the ten largest clones. These receptors have no identified antigens. Explained via the paper, the treatment or condition label denotes: in vitro stimulation with specific CMV peptide epitopes to enrich CMV-specific T cells. The material sequenced was CD8+ T cells from cultured PBMCs, taken from culture after CMV antigen stimulation. These TCRs come from a human donor in good health (CMV status not recorded). Some clones in this sample may be carry-over from other donors' samples.

The J gene is TRBJ2-6, the V gene TRBV28; unclear D gene. The CDR3 contains 15 residues. CDR1 and CDR2 from the germline V gene are MDHEN and SYDVKM. V shed 3 bases and J shed 0 bases, with 6 bases lying between them. The CDR3 nucleotides read TGTGCCAGCAGTTTGCTAGGCTCTGGGGCCAACGTCCTGACTTTC. The encoded protein is CASSLLGSGANVLTF.

This clonotype was seen many times. The chain is built from TRBV7-2 and TRBJ2-2; the D gene is possibly TRBD2 (6 bases). The ends were cut back, 5 bases at V and 7 bases at J, with 23 bases in the middle. Germline-derived CDR1 and CDR2 are SGHTA and FQGNSA. The CDR3 has 17 amino acids. The CDR3 loop is CASSPRGGARRSGELFF. CDR3 bases: TGTGCCAGCAGCCCCCGTGGAGGGGCCCGACGGAGCGGGGAGCTGTTTTTT.

The V gene is TRBV6-2 or TRBV6-3, the J gene TRBJ2-7; 8 bases agree with TRBD1. Trimming took 5 bases from V and 3 from J; bases not matched to a gene: 9. The CDR3 sequence is 15 residues long. CDR1 is MNHEY and CDR2 is SVGEGT in the germline V gene. The CDR3 spells CASSEVETGDYEQYF. CDR3 nucleotide sequence: TGTGCCAGCAGTGAAGTTGAGACAGGGGACTACGAGCAGTACTTC.

The J gene is TRBJ2-5, the V gene TRBV7-6; D not certain. Germline assignment: CDR1 SGHVS and CDR2 FNYEAQ. This CDR3 contains 14 residues. V gave up 0 bases and J gave up 2 bases, with 7 bases separating them. DNA for the CDR3: TGTGCCAGCAGCTTAGCAGTTATACAAGAGACCCAGTACTTC. Translated: CASSLAVIQETQYF.

The rearrangement joins TRBV4-1 to TRBJ2-7; 9 nucleotides agree with TRBD1. CDR1 is MGHRA and CDR2 is YSYEKL in the germline V gene. CDR3 length equals 14 residues. The J segment lost 2 bases and the V segment lost 5 bases, leaving 4 bases of the junction unmatched. The CDR3 reads CASSSRTGAYEQYF. CDR3 bases: TGCGCCAGCAGCTCCCGGACAGGGGCCTACGAGCAGTACTTC.

With regard to this clonotype: One end of the junction fails to match germline, which may point to a read error. The chain is built from TRBV20-1 and TRBJ1-6, with D unresolved. Per the germline V gene, CDR1 is DFQATT and CDR2 is SNEGSKA (reference sequence). The CDR3 has 16 amino acids. Written as DNA, the CDR3 is TGCAGTGCTAGGGACCCGGTACGCTCCTATAATACACCCCTCCACTTT. Its translation: CSARDPVRSYNTPLHF.

This chain links TRBV6-2 or TRBV6-3 with TRBJ2-7; possible D gene TRBD2, 6 bases. The CDR3 loop spans 14 amino acids. Germline CDR1 reads MNHEY; CDR2 reads SVGEGT. V was pared by 10 bases and J by 4 bases, with 20 bases between. CDR3 nucleotides: TGTGCCACCGCCACTAGCCCGGTTACATACGAGCAGTACTTC. Its translation: CATATSPVTYEQYF.